The TCR beta chain described here comes from a study of blood T cell repertoires in COVID-19. Across the study: Spain, Italy and the United States supplied samples that represented acute and convalescent COVID-19. PBMCs, B-cell-depleted T cells, or T cells provided the cDNA or gDNA that made up the material.

The CDR3 totals 14 residues. Germline V gene lookup returns CDR1 SEHNR and CDR2 FQNEAQ (reference sequence). The V and J ends lost 7 bases and 0 bases respectively, with 11 bases between them. Original methodology: Estimation of nucleated cell counts relied on the amplification of reference gene primers. The assay was immunoSEQ multiplex PCR, and TCRdb's table has in-frame clones only and misses some. That table gives V, J and clone size, and the DNA gave D and trimming. The sample lists over 120,000 clones; about three quarters were seen once. Sequenced sample: peripheral blood. This chain joins TRBV7-9 and TRBJ2-3, with unresolved D. The clonotype originates from a woman in her forties or fifties with active or convalescent COVID-19. The CDR3 region has the DNA TGTGCCAGCACTCCGACACGAAGCACAGATACGCAGTATTTT. It codes for CASTPTRSTDTQYF.